The clone carrying this TCR beta chain has just a few counts. These data originate in a study of blood T cell repertoires in COVID-19. Turning to the study itself: The United States, Italy and Spain were the sources of the acute and convalescent COVID-19 samples.

The CDR3 contains 15 residues. The V gene lost 0 bases and the J gene lost 5 bases, with 14 bases spanning the gap. CDR1 is SGHAT and CDR2 is FQNNGV in the germline V gene. Using immunoSEQ multiplex PCR, the repertoire was profiled, and TCRdb retains in-frame clones only, with some absent. Of around 140,000 clones listed, approximately 80% are singletons. The rearrangement joins TRBV11-2 to TRBJ2-7; D not resolved. Specimen: peripheral blood. This receptor was obtained from a man aged 60 to 69 with active or convalescent COVID-19. Written as DNA, the CDR3 is TGTGCCAGCAGCTTAGACAGTTCTCCTCTCAACGAGCAGTACTTC. Translated, it gives CASSLDSSPLNEQYF.